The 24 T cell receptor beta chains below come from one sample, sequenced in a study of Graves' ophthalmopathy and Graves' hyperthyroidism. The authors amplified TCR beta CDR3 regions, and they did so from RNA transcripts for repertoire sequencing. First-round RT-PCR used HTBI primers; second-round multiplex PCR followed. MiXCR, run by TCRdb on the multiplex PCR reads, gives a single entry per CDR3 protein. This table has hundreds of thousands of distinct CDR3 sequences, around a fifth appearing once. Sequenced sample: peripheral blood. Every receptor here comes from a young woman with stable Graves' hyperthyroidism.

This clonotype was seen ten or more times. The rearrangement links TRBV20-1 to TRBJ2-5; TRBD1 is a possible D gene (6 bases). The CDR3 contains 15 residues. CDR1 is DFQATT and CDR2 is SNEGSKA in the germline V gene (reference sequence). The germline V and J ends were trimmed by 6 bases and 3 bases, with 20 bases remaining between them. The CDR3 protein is CSAIRPGHGEETQYF. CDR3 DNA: TGCAGTGCAATACGGCCGGGACACGGAGAAGAGACCCAGTACTTC.

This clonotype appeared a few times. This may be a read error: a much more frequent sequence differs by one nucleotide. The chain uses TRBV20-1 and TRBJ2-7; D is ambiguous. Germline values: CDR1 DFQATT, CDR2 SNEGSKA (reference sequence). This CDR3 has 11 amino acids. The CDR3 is CSARIAVELYF. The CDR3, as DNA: TGCAGTGCCAGAATAGCCGTCGAGCTGTACTTC.

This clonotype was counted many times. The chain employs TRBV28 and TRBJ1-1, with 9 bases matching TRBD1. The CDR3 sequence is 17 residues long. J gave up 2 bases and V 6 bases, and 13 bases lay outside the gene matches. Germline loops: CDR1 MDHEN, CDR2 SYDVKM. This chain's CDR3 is CASSYPGQGIINTEAFF. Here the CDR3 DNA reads TGTGCCAGCAGCTATCCGGGACAGGGAATAATTAACACTGAAGCTTTCTTT.

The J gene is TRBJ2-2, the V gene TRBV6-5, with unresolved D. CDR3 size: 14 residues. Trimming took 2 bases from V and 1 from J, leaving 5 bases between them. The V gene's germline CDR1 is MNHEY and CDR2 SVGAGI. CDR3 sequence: CASSYERNTGELFF. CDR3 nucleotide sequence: TGTGCCAGCAGTTACGAAAGGAACACCGGGGAGCTGTTTTTT.

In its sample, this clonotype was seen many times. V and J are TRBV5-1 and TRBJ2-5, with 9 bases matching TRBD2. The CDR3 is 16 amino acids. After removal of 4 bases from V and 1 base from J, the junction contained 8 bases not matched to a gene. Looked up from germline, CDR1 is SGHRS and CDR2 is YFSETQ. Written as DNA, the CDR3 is TGCGCCAGCAGCATTCGAGCAGCGGGGGGCCAAGAGACCCAGTACTTC. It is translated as CASSIRAAGGQETQYF.

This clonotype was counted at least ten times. CDR3 protein: CASSLTGGYGYTF. CDR3 in DNA: TGTGCCAGCAGTTTAACAGGGGGCTATGGCTACACCTTC. The chain employs TRBV27 and TRBJ1-2, with 8 bases identical to TRBD1. The CDR3 runs 13 residues. V lost 2 bases to trimming and J lost 4 bases; unmatched junction nucleotides: 0. Per germline, CDR1 MNHEY and CDR2 SMNVEV (reference sequence).

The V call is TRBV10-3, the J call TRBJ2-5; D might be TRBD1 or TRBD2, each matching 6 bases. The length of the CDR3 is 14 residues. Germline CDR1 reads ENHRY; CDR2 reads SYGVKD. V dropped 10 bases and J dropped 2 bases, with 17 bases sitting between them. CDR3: CASGAGTPQETQYF. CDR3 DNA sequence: TGTGCCAGCGGGGCCGGGACACCTCAAGAGACCCAGTACTTC.

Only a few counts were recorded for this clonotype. This CDR3 is CASSLVPGKDTEAFF. The DNA for the CDR3 is TGCGCCAGCAGCTTGGTCCCGGGGAAGGACACTGAAGCTTTCTTT. The J gene is TRBJ1-1, the V gene TRBV5-1; D gene uncertain. Germline CDR1 is SGHRS and CDR2 is YFSETQ. V shed 0 bases and J shed 3 bases, with 12 bases lying between them. The CDR3 consists of 15 residues. The full variable domain, in which reference TRBV5-1 and TRBJ1-1 provide the parts outside the CDR3, is KAGVTQTPRYLIKTRGQQVTLSCSPISGHRSVSWYQQTPGQGLQFLFEYFSETQRNKGNFPGRFSGRQFSNSRSEMNVSTLELGDSALYLCASSLVPGKDTEAFFGQGTRLTVV.

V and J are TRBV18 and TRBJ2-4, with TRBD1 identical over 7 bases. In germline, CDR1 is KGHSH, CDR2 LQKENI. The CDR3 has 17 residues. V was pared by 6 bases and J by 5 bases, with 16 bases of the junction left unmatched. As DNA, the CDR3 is TGTGCCAGCTCCCCGGGACAGCTAGTTGGTGGGCAAAACATTCAGTACTTC. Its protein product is CASSPGQLVGGQNIQYF. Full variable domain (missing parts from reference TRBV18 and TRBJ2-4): NAGVMQNPRHLVRRRGQEARLRCSPMKGHSHVYWYRQLPEEGLKFMVYLQKENIIDESGMPKERFSAEFPKEGPSILRIQQVVRGDSAAYFCASSPGQLVGGQNIQYFGAGTRLSVL.

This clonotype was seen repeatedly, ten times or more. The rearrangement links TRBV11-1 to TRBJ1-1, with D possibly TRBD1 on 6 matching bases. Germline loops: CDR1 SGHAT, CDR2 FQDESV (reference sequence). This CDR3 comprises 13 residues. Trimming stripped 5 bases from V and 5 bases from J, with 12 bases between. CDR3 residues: CASSLDRRTEAFF. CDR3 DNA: TGTGCCAGCAGCCTAGACAGGAGGACTGAAGCTTTCTTT.

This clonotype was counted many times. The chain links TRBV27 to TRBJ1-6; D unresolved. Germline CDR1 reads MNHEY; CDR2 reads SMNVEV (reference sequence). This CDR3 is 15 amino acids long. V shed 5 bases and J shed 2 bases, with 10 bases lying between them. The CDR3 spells CASSGPGTYNSPLHF. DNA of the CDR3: TGTGCCAGCAGTGGCCCCGGGACCTATAATTCACCCCTCCACTTT.

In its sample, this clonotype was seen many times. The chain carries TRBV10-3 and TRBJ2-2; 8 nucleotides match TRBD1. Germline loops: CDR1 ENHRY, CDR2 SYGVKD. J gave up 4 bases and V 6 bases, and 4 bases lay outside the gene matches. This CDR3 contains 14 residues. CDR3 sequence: CAIREDRVTGELFF. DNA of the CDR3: TGTGCCATCAGGGAGGACAGGGTCACCGGGGAGCTGTTTTTT.

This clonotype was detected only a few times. CDR3 sequence: CASSERGTGIQETQYF. The CDR3 DNA follows: TGTGCCAGCAGTGAAAGAGGGACAGGGATTCAAGAGACCCAGTACTTC. V usage is TRBV2 and J usage is TRBJ2-5; TRBD1 matches 9 bases. The V gene's germline CDR1 is SNHLY and CDR2 FYNNEI. The trim removed 2 bases at V and 2 bases at J, leaving 6 bases unmatched. This CDR3 region has 16 residues.

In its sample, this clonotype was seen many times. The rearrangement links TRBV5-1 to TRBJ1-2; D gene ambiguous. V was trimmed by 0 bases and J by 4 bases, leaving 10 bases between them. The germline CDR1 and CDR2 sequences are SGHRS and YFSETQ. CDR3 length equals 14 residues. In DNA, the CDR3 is TGCGCCAGCAGCTTGGCGATGGGTTCCTATGGCTACACCTTC. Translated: CASSLAMGSYGYTF.

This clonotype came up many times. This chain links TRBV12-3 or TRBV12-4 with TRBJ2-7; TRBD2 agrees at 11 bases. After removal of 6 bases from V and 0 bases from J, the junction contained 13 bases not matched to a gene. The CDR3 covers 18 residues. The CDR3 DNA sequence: TGTGCCAGCAGCAGCTCTAGCGGGAGGCTTTGGAGCTCCTACGAGCAGTACTTC. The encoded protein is CASSSSSGRLWSSYEQYF.

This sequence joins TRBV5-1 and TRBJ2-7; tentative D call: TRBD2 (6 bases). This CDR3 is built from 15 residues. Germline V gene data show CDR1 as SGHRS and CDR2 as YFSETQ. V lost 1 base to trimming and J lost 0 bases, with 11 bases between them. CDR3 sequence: CASSLSGGPSYEQYF. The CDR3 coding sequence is TGCGCCAGCAGCTTGAGTGGAGGGCCCTCCTACGAGCAGTACTTC.

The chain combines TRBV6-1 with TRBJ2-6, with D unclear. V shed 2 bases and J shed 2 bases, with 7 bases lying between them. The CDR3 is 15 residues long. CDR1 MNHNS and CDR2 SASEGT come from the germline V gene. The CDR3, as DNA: TGTGCCAGCAGTGAATCGCAGGCTGGGGCCAACGTCCTGACTTTC. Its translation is CASSESQAGANVLTF.

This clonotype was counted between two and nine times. CDR3 in amino acids: CASSLLGQVSYEQYF. The CDR3 region has the DNA TGTGCCAGCAGCTTATTGGGACAGGTCTCCTACGAGCAGTACTTC. The chain uses TRBV11-2 and TRBJ2-7; 8 bases map to TRBD1. CDR1 and CDR2 (germline): SGHAT, FQNNGV. The CDR3 is 15 amino acids. V trimming: 2 bases; J trimming: 0 bases; junction bases outside the gene matches: 3.

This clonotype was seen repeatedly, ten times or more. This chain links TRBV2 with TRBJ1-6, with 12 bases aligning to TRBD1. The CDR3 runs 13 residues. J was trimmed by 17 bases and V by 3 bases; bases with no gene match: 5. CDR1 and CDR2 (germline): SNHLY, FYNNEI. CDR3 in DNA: TGTGCCAGCAGTGAGGGACAGGGGGCCGCATTCCACTTT. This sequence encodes CASSEGQGAAFHF.

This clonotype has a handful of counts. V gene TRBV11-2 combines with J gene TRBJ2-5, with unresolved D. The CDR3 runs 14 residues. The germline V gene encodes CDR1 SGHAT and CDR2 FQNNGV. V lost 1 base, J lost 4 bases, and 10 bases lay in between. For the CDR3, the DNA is TGTGCCAGCAGCTTAGGAGGCATGGGAGAGACCCAGTACTTC. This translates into CASSLGGMGETQYF.

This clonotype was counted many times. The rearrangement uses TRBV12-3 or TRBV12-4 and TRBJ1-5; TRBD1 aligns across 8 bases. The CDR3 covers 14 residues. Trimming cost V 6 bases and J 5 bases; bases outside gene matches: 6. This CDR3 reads CASSSDRADQPQHF. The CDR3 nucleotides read TGTGCCAGCAGCTCGGACAGGGCGGATCAGCCCCAGCATTTT.

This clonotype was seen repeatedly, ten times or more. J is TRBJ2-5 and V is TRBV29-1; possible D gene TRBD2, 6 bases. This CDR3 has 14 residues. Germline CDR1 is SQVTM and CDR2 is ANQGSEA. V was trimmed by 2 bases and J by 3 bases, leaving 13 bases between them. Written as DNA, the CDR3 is TGCAGCGTTGAACCACGATGGGGGGAAGAGACCCAGTACTTC. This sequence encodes CSVEPRWGEETQYF. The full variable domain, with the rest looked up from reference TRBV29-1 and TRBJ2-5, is SAVISQKPSRDICQRGTSLTIQCQVDSQVTMMFWYRQQPGQSLTLIATANQGSEATYESGFVIDKFPISRPNLTFSTLTVSNMSPEDSSIYLCSVEPRWGEETQYFGPGTRLLVL.

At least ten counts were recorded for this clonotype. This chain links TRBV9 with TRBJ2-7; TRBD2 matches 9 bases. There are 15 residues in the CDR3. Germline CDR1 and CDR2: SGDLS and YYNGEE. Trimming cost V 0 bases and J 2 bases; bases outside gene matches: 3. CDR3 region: CASSVEASGAYEQYF. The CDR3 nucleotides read TGTGCCAGCAGCGTAGAGGCTAGCGGGGCCTACGAGCAGTACTTC.

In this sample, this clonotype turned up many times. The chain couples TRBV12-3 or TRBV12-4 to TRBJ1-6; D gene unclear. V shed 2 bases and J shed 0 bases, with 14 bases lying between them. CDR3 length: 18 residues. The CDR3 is CASSLHAPTSSYNSPLHF. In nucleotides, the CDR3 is TGTGCCAGCAGTTTACACGCGCCGACGAGCTCCTATAATTCACCCCTCCACTTT.